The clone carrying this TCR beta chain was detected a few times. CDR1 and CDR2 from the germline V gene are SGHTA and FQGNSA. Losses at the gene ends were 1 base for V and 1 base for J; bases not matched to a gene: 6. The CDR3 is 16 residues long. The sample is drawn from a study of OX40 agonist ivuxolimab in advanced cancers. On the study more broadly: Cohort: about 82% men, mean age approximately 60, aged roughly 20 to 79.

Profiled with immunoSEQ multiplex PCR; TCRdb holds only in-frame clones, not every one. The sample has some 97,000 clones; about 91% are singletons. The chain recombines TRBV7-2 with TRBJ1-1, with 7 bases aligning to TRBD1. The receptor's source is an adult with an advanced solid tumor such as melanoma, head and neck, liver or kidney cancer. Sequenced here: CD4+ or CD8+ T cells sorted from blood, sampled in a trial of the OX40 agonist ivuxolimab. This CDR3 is CASSLGKAGGNTEAFF. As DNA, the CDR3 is TGTGCCAGCAGCTTAGGAAAAGCAGGGGGGAACACTGAAGCTTTCTTT.